These 18 T cell receptor beta chains originate from one sample sequenced in a study of blood T cells in healthy people across ages. PCR was performed a second time for roughly 7 to 12 cycles using a sample-barcoded 5' primer and a J-beta primer mix. TCRdb reprocessed the 5' RACE reads via MiXCR and lists one record per CDR3 protein. The table shows hundreds of thousands of distinct CDR3 sequences, with 45% to 65% occurring only once. What was sequenced was blood. The receptors here all came from a man in his 60s in good health.

Regarding this clonotype: The junction does not match germline at one end; this may be a read error. The chain joins TRBV10-3 to TRBJ2-1, with 13 bases lining up with TRBD2. The CDR3 is 15 residues long. Germline-derived CDR1 and CDR2 are ENHRY and SYGVKD. The CDR3 reads CAISDGTSGVYERFF. DNA of the CDR3: TGTGCCATCAGTGATGGGACTAGCGGGGTTTACGAGCGGTTCTTC.

The rearrangement joins TRBV7-2 to TRBJ2-3, with D tentatively TRBD1 (6 bases). V was cut by 1 base and J by 2 bases, with 10 bases left in between. Germline CDR1 SGHTA, CDR2 FQGNSA. The CDR3 runs 15 residues. CDR3 DNA sequence: TGTGCCAGCAGCTTAGACCGGACAGACACAGATACGCAGTATTTT. It codes for CASSLDRTDTDTQYF.

The V gene is TRBV2, the J gene TRBJ1-2, with 7 bases fitting TRBD1. CDR3 length: 14 amino acids. Germline loops: CDR1 SNHLY, CDR2 FYNNEI. The J segment lost 3 bases and the V segment lost 8 bases, leaving 9 bases of the junction unmatched. The chain's CDR3 is CASGETGNHYGYTF. The CDR3 region has the DNA TGTGCCAGCGGGGAGACAGGGAACCACTATGGCTACACCTTC. The full variable domain, its missing parts supplied by reference TRBV2 and TRBJ1-2, is EPEVTQTPSHQVTQMGQEVILRCVPISNHLYFYWYRQILGQKVEFLVSFYNNEISEKSEIFDDQFSVERPDGSNFTLKIRSTKLEDSAMYFCASGETGNHYGYTFGSGTRLTVV.

As DNA, the CDR3 is TGTGCCAGCAGCTTAGAGTCATGGTCGGATACGCAGTATTTT. Translating it yields CASSLESWSDTQYF. V is TRBV9 and J is TRBJ2-3; D is unresolved. Per germline, CDR1 SGDLS and CDR2 YYNGEE. Trimming removed 4 bases from V and 6 bases from J, with 15 bases in between. The CDR3 sequence is 14 residues long. Filled out from reference TRBV9 and TRBJ2-3, the complete variable domain reads DSGVTQTPKHLITATGQRVTLRCSPRSGDLSVYWYQQSLDQGLQFLIQYYNGEERAKGNILERFSAQQFPDLHSELNLSSLELGDSALYFCASSLESWSDTQYFGPGTRLTVL.

CDR3 DNA sequence: TGTGCCAGCAGCTTAGAAGGGACAGGGATTTTGAACACTGAAGCTTTCTTT. As protein: CASSLEGTGILNTEAFF. The chain is built from TRBV11-3 and TRBJ1-1, with TRBD1 identical over 9 bases. J lost 0 bases, V lost 0 bases, and 5 bases had no gene match. This CDR3 region has 17 residues. Germline V lookup: CDR1 SGHNT, CDR2 YENEEA.

This chain connects TRBV20-1 to TRBJ2-5, with D perhaps matching TRBD1 or TRBD2 (5 bases each). The CDR3 length is 15 residues. The V end was cut by 8 bases, the J end by 6 bases, with 25 bases between. Germline CDR1 DFQATT, CDR2 SNEGSKA (reference sequence). CDR3 bases: TGCAGTACCCGGGACGGGTGGGCTACCAAAAAGACCCAGTACTTC. It encodes CSTRDGWATKKTQYF.

The rearrangement joins TRBV29-1 to TRBJ2-1, with D perhaps matching TRBD2 (5 bases). The J call may be faulty, since TRBJ2-7 better matches the DNA end. Germline V gives CDR1 SQVTM, CDR2 ANQGSEA. The CDR3 sequence is 13 residues long. CDR3 bases: TGCAGCGTTGAAGATATTGGAGGTAATGAGCAGTACTTC. Translation: CSVEDIGGNEQYF.

The rearrangement joins TRBV4-2 to TRBJ1-6; no clear D. V lost 0 bases, J lost 5 bases, and 14 bases lay in between. This CDR3 region has 17 residues. From germline, CDR1 is LGHNA and CDR2 YNFKEQ. This CDR3 is CASSQDPPAWDNSPLHF. CDR3 sequence (DNA): TGTGCCAGCAGCCAAGATCCGCCGGCGTGGGATAATTCACCCCTCCACTTT.

This chain joins TRBV7-9 and TRBJ2-4, with a weak D call TRBD2 (6 bases). From germline, CDR1 is SEHNR and CDR2 FQNEAQ (reference sequence). The CDR3 is 16 residues long. V was trimmed by 6 bases and J by 0 bases, leaving 15 bases between them. CDR3 in DNA: TGTGCCAGCAGTTCTAGCGAGACAGTAGCCAAAAACATTCAGTACTTC. Translating it yields CASSSSETVAKNIQYF.

V and J are TRBV7-9 and TRBJ2-7; possibly TRBD1 for D (7 bases). V shed 4 bases and J shed 0 bases, with 16 bases lying between them. Germline V CDR1 and CDR2: SEHNR, FQNEAQ (reference sequence). This CDR3 region has 16 residues. CDR3 in amino acids: CASSSGGLRISYEQYF. In DNA form, the CDR3 reads TGTGCCAGCAGCTCAGGGGGGTTGCGGATCTCCTACGAGCAGTACTTC.

This clonotype was recorded a few times. The rearrangement joins TRBV29-1 to TRBJ1-2, with a weak D call TRBD1 (6 bases). This CDR3 has 18 amino acids. Deletions cut 3 bases from V and 0 bases from J, with 23 bases between. Per the germline V gene, CDR1 is SQVTM and CDR2 is ANQGSEA. This chain's CDR3 is CSVELARGNRAANYGYTF. The CDR3 coding sequence is TGCAGCGTTGAGTTGGCTCGAGGTAACAGGGCGGCTAACTATGGCTACACCTTC.

The chain employs TRBV19 and TRBJ2-6; D is uncertain. The CDR3 totals 14 residues. From germline, CDR1 is LNHDA and CDR2 SQIVND (reference sequence). The V end lost 7 bases, the J end lost 4 bases, and 11 bases lay between the germline ends. CDR3 protein: CASTPIPGANVLTF. Written as DNA, the CDR3 is TGTGCCAGTACCCCTATACCCGGGGCCAACGTCCTGACTTTC. The entire variable domain, with the rest obtained from reference TRBV19 and TRBJ2-6, is as follows: DGGITQSPKYLFRKEGQNVTLSCEQNLNHDAMYWYRQDPGQGLRLIYYSQIVNDFQKGDIAEGYSVSREKKESFPLTVTSAQKNPTAFYLCASTPIPGANVLTFGAGSRLTVL.

V usage is TRBV28 and J usage is TRBJ1-5, with a possible D match to TRBD1 (6 bases). CDR1 is MDHEN and CDR2 is SYDVKM in the germline V gene. This CDR3 has 14 residues. Trimming removed 2 bases from V and 6 bases from J, with 11 bases in between. For the CDR3, the DNA is TGTGCCAGCAGTTTAGGGGGGCGAGGTCAGCCCCAGCATTTT. Protein sequence: CASSLGGRGQPQHF.

This clonotype occurred once. The chain links TRBV5-1 to TRBJ1-2; 7 nucleotides line up with TRBD1. The germline V gene has CDR1 SGHRS and CDR2 YFSETQ. V was clipped by 0 bases and J by 4 bases; unmatched bases: 9. The CDR3 has 16 residues. The CDR3 sequence: CASSLGSPGGLYGYTF. For the CDR3, the DNA is TGCGCCAGCAGCTTGGGTTCCCCAGGGGGACTCTATGGCTACACCTTC.

A few counts support this clonotype. The chain joins TRBV5-1 to TRBJ2-7; 7 nucleotides agree with TRBD1. The ends lost 7 bases at V and 7 bases at J; junction bases unmatched: 11. Germline values: CDR1 SGHRS, CDR2 YFSETQ. The CDR3 has 13 amino acids. The CDR3, as DNA: TGCGCCAGCGGGGACAGCCTCTACAATGAGCAGTACTTC. Translation gives CASGDSLYNEQYF. Filled out from reference TRBV5-1 and TRBJ2-7, the complete variable domain reads KAGVTQTPRYLIKTRGQQVTLSCSPISGHRSVSWYQQTPGQGLQFLFEYFSETQRNKGNFPGRFSGRQFSNSRSEMNVSTLELGDSALYLCASGDSLYNEQYFGPGTRLTVT.

The V and J genes are TRBV6-5 and TRBJ1-4; D is uncertain. The CDR3 totals 13 residues. From germline, CDR1 is MNHEY and CDR2 SVGAGI. The V end was cut by 8 bases, the J end by 7 bases, with 14 bases between. The CDR3 spells CASRRGQVEKLFF. CDR3 DNA sequence: TGTGCCAGCCGGCGCGGGCAGGTTGAAAAACTGTTTTTT.

This clonotype appeared many times. The genes are TRBV12-3 or TRBV12-4 and TRBJ2-1; maybe TRBD2 (5 bases). With 6 bases removed from V and 0 bases from J, the gap between germline ends came to 9 bases. This CDR3 is built from 14 residues. The CDR3 region is CASSLAASYNEQFF. The CDR3 region has the DNA TGTGCCAGCAGCCTAGCCGCCTCCTACAATGAGCAGTTCTTC.

The V gene is TRBV11-2, the J gene TRBJ2-5, with 7 bases aligning to TRBD1. The length of the CDR3 is 15 residues. Germline CDR1 SGHAT, CDR2 FQNNGV. Trimming cost V 5 bases and J 3 bases; bases outside gene matches: 9. CDR3 bases: TGTGCCAGCAGCCCAGCCCCAGGACAGGAAGAGACCCAGTACTTC. As protein: CASSPAPGQEETQYF.